This T cell receptor (beta chain) was captured in a study of blood T cell repertoires in COVID-19 (dated by TCRdb to the early 2020s). Study-level background: Samples covering the acute and convalescent phases of COVID-19 were provided by collaborators in the United States, Italy and Spain. Where HLA class I and class II types were available, the types were taken from metadata supplied by the sample provider, not from assay-based typing. The repertoires were released in a freely available public database intended as a resource for research on the immune response to SARS-CoV-2. A de-identified subject ID, COVID-19 status, age in years and sex were almost always included in the sample metadata. Subjects who had been exposed to COVID-19, were actively infected with it, or had recovered from it provided the deeply sampled blood TCRbeta repertoires that made up the dataset. The material from the prospective study consisted of cDNA or gDNA derived from T cells, B-cell-depleted T cells, or PBMCs. The samples were drawn from the first 160 participants of the ongoing ImmuneRACE study and from 950 to 1,500 subjects provided by 6 global collaborators.

Of note for this clone: Its recognized antigen is unknown. Within one base of it there is no much larger clone, and no base qualities were kept.

The immunoSEQ Assay, a bias-controlled multiplex PCR, was used to amplify TCRbeta CDR3 regions from genomic DNA. The original pipeline was this. Nucleated cell counts per sample were estimated from amplification of reference gene primers within the assay. Sequence reads were collapsed and filtered to measure the absolute abundance of every unique TCRbeta CDR3 rearrangement. For each sample, productive Simpson clonality was calculated by taking the square root of Simpson's diversity index across productive rearrangements. Imported from immuneACCESS, the table was reduced by TCRdb to in-frame sequences with V and J called. These copies leave out some clones; in studies compared against another copy, an unresolved V gene accounts for under half, and the cause of the remainder is not known. V and J calls and clone size are those listed in that table; D and trimming were worked out from the DNA. The sample table lists 200,000 to 300,000 clones, 88% of them with a count of one. The ten largest clones capture 3% to 3.5% of the sample.

Its CDR3 holds 14 amino acids, cysteine through phenylalanine. CDR3 DNA only is kept here, 42 bases in frame from base 1. According to the germline V gene, CDR1 reads MDHEN and CDR2 reads SYDVKM. V and J are truncated by 2 bases and 1 base respectively, leaving an intervening sequence of 8 bases. What the research found in general, with its limitations: The amount of clinical and demographic metadata varied by source and participant and was provided uncurated.

Enrolling through a virtual design, the prospective study's participants ranged in age from roughly 18 to 100 years and lived across roughly 23 United States geographic areas. In the prospective study, cohorts were assigned on the basis of participant-reported clinical history obtained from a screening survey and a study questionnaire. Exposed participants were defined as having been in contact with someone with a PCR-confirmed or clinician-diagnosed COVID-19 case within 2 weeks of study entry. Each participant in the prospective study had whole blood, serum and a nasopharyngeal or oropharyngeal swab collected by mobile phlebotomists. Additional blood draws and questionnaires over an approximately two-month period could optionally be provided by prospective study participants. Before DNA extraction, prospective study blood samples were shipped either frozen or at room temperature.

The chain is made from TRBV28 and TRBJ1-2, with TRBD1 as a weak D call on 6 bases. The material sequenced was PBMCs or T cells enriched from blood (not recorded which). The TCR was taken from a woman between 35 and 50 years old who had been exposed to COVID-19. The CDR3 protein sequence reads: CASSLIQGNYGYTF. The DNA sequence is as follows: TGTGCCAGCAGTTTAATACAGGGTAACTATGGCTACACCTTC.